This TCR beta chain was recorded in a study of graft-versus-host responses after intestinal transplantation. Findings and caveats of the study: GvH clones were identified in recipient marrow, with some first appearing in ileum or blood. Early post-transplant falls in HvG clones accompanied the peak levels of circulating GvH clones.

The protocol was immunoSEQ multiplex PCR, while the TCRdb copy is restricted to in-frame clones and leaves out a portion. The sample shows about 120,000 clones, about nine tenths of them seen only once. This clone was observed a few times. Antigen unknown. Deletions cut 0 bases from V and 0 bases from J, with 6 bases between. The CDR3 is 14 residues long. The germline CDR1 and CDR2 sequences are MDHEN and SYDVKM. This clonotype was sampled from a human donor who received an intestinal transplant. The chain is built from TRBV28 and TRBJ2-7, with a possible D match to TRBD1 (6 bases). The material was unstimulated CD4+ T cells sorted from spleen or lymph node cells, obtained before intestinal transplant. The CDR3 reads CASSLWDSSYEQYF. The CDR3 region has the DNA TGTGCCAGCAGTTTATGGGACAGCTCCTACGAGCAGTACTTC.